This TCR beta chain derives from a study of T cell changes during pregnancy in multiple sclerosis (dated by TCRdb to the late 2010s). Notes on the research overall: In women with multiple sclerosis, the researchers looked at how the T cell repertoire shifted as pregnancy progressed.

The library came from the immunoSEQ multiplex PCR assay. TCRdb provides this immuneACCESS table in a form limited to in-frame rearrangements. Some clones are lacking; in checked studies, under half of them reflect an unresolved V gene, and why the rest are absent is not known. Across this sample there are roughly 72,000 clones, with 85% to 95% seen only once. The ten top clones hold 0.12% to 0.15% of the sample. Looking up the germline V gene yields CDR1 KGHSH and CDR2 LQKENI. The CDR3 runs 13 amino acids, cysteine and phenylalanine included. Of the read, only the CDR3 DNA is kept; its 39 bases are in frame from base 1. V and J lose 3 bases and 10 bases, and a span of 13 bases separates them. For this clone: The antigen it binds to is not known. No per-base quality is available; no much larger clone lies one base away.

The sequencing used CD4+ T cells from peripheral blood mononuclear cells, collected after pregnancy. This TCR was sampled from a female donor with multiple sclerosis, enrolled in a pregnancy study. The chain is encoded by TRBV18 joined to TRBJ2-1; the D segment could be TRBD2, given 5 matching bases. The encoded CDR3 is CASSPTGIAEQFF. The base sequence is TGTGCCAGCTCACCTACCGGAATAGCGGAGCAGTTCTTC. With the portions outside the CDR3 filled from the reference TRBV18 and TRBJ2-1 genes, the complete variable region becomes NAGVMQNPRHLVRRRGQEARLRCSPMKGHSHVYWYRQLPEEGLKFMVYLQKENIIDESGMPKERFSAEFPKEGPSILRIQQVVRGDSAAYFCASSPTGIAEQFFGPGTRLTVL.